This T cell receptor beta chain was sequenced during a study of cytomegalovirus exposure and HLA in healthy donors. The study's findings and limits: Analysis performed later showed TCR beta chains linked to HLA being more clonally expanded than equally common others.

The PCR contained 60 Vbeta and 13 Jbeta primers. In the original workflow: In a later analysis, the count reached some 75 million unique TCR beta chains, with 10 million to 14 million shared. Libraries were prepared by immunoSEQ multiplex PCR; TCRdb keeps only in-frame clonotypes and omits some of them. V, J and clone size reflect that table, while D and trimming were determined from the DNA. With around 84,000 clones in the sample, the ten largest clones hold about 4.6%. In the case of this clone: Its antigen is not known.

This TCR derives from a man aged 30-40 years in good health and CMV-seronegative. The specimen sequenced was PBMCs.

The DNA of the CDR3 is TGCGCCAGCAGCTTGAATGGCGGGCCTCACCAAGAGACCCAGTACTTC. It is translated as CASSLNGGPHQETQYF. The chain has TRBV5-1 and TRBJ2-5; tentatively, D is TRBD2 (5 bases). The CDR3 covers 16 residues. The V end was cut by 1 base, the J end by 0 bases, with 13 bases between. Germline-derived CDR1 and CDR2 are SGHRS and YFSETQ.